This record concerns one T cell receptor beta chain sequence. No antigen is known for it. These data come from a study of T cells in Graves' hyperthyroidism and ophthalmopathy. Study-wide findings and caveats: Researchers found most expanded thyroid clonotypes above 0.001 in blood as well. From stable hyperthyroidism, ophthalmopathy was separated by a 13 V-J model.

This CDR3 spans 11 amino acids. The germline CDR1 and CDR2 sequences are DFQATT and SNEGSKA (reference sequence). Trimming cost V 7 bases and J 6 bases, with 12 bases left between them. The hyperthyroidism patients had all been newly diagnosed, and their disease duration was under 2 months. Their ages ranged from 18 to 65 years. Clinical symptoms, serum thyroxine, TRAb, thyroid ultrasound and orbital computed tomography established diagnosis. TCR beta CDR3 region amplification was performed from RNA transcripts. The study used the HTBI primer set for a first-round RT-PCR of the TCR CDR3. A single record per CDR3 protein comes from TCRdb applying MiXCR to the multiplex PCR reads. The sample has 700,000 to 950,000 distinct CDR3 sequences, 35% seen once; the top ten hold around 31%.

The sequence was obtained from a woman between 35 and 50 years old with Graves' hyperthyroidism. Sequenced input: blood. The chain employs TRBV20-1 and TRBJ2-5, with D possibly matching TRBD1 (6 bases). The CDR3 region has the DNA TGCAGTGTACAGGGAGCACAGACCCAGTACTTC. It translates to CSVQGAQTQYF.